This T cell receptor beta chain was captured in a study of cytomegalovirus exposure and HLA in healthy donors. The study, taken as a whole, reports: It was taken for granted in presence/absence analyses that sequencing depth across donors was roughly uniform. For most TCR sequences rarity was the rule, although some public TCRs occurred in many donors.

This clone was seen more than once but under ten times. What it recognizes is unknown. In the PCR, 60 Vbeta and 13 Jbeta primers were used. Study processing details: Per a later analysis, the number of unique TCR beta chains was some 75 million, of which around 10 million were shared. TCRdb's table, derived via immunoSEQ multiplex PCR, lists solely in-frame clones and lacks some. That table supplies the V and J calls and clone size; D and trimming were determined from the DNA. The sample gives 170,000 or so clones, more than 60% of which show up once; 2.5% to 3.5% is in the top ten. Sample: PBMCs. This sequence originates from a woman between 45 and 60 years old in good health and CMV-seropositive.

The CDR3 here is CASRGLGSRQPQHF. The CDR3 nucleotides are TGTGCCAGCAGGGGGTTGGGGAGTCGTCAGCCCCAGCATTTT. This chain connects TRBV28 to TRBJ1-5; D gene ambiguous. CDR3 length: 14 residues. The V gene lost 6 bases and the J gene lost 6 bases, with 15 bases spanning the gap. Germline assignment: CDR1 MDHEN and CDR2 SYDVKM.